This T cell receptor beta chain was observed in a study of Ad26.COV2.S vaccination and SARS-CoV-2 variants (TCRdb year 2021). Background on the whole study: Donors in the vaccine arm were drawn from COV1001, a multicentre, randomized, double-blind, placebo-controlled phase I-IIa trial testing Ad26.COV2.S in healthy adults. The TCR-sequenced set comprised approximately 32 samples: approximately 19 Ad26.COV2.S vaccine recipients, 5 placebo recipients and 8 SARS-CoV-2 convalescent individuals. Blinding of investigators to trial group allocation was maintained during experiments and outcome assessment. Ad26.COV2.S was administered intramuscularly at a dose of 5x10^10 or 1x10^11 viral particles, either as one shot or as two shots given 56 days apart. The specificity and breadth of SARS-CoV-2-reactive T cell receptors after Ad26.COV2.S vaccination were assessed by TCRbeta repertoire sequencing. Trial participants were randomized into five groups of five, in which low-dose or high-dose Ad26.COV2.S was given once or twice, or placebo was given on both occasions. The paper as a whole reports these results and caveats: After vaccination, substantial breadth of spike-specific CD8+ and CD4+ T cell responses was reported. The study was not powered for comparison of responses between vaccine doses or regimens. The authors noted that the TCR breadth and depth analyses may have underestimated total T cell responses. Vaccine and placebo recipients had similar non-spike TCR breadth, a finding consistent with the vaccine containing only spike. Spike-specific TCR breadth was higher in Ad26.COV2.S recipients than in placebo recipients (P = 0.0014).

Explained via the paper, the treatment or condition label denotes: around 19 received Ad26.COV2.S at low or high dose, single or two shots; about 5 received placebo; per-sample allocation not given. For vaccine and placebo recipients, the sequenced repertoires came from samples collected on day 63 after the first injection. Between 29 July and 7 August 2020, Cohort 1b enrolled 25 adults aged 18-55 years at one site in Boston, USA. Ad26.COV2.S consisted of a replication-incompetent adenovirus type 26 vector by which a prefusion-stabilized SARS-CoV-2 spike protein from the original Wuhan strain was expressed. Based on the germline V gene, the CDR1 and CDR2 sequences are KGHDR and SFDVKD. From the cysteine up to the phenylalanine, the CDR3 has a length of 13 residues. The retained sequence is limited to the CDR3, 39 bases, with the frame set at the first base. Between the V and J ends, shortened by 1 base and 5 bases respectively, the junction contains 8 bases.

The immunoSEQ Assay was used to sequence TCRbeta CDR3 regions. After extraction, genomic DNA underwent amplification by bias-controlled multiplex PCR, followed by high-throughput sequencing. The study's processing was this. To quantify the absolute abundance of every unique TCRbeta CDR3 region, sequences were collapsed and filtered. Usable DNA was measured by amplifying reference genes present in all nucleated cells, and TCRbeta template counts were normalized to that usable DNA to estimate T cell fraction. Repertoire TCRs were annotated as SARS-CoV-2-specific when V gene, CDR3 amino acid sequence and J gene were exactly matched to a known reactive TCR set. The reference SARS-CoV-2 TCR set was obtained from MIRA and was filtered for enrichment in COVID-19-positive ImmuneCODE repertoires, whereby public or cross-reactive TCRs were removed. Using the MIRA antigens, annotated TCRs were further analysed by specific ORF or by position within an ORF. Breadth was defined as the number of annotated unique rearrangements divided by the total number of unique productive rearrangements, and depth was defined as the summed frequency of the annotated unique rearrangements. TCR breadth was compared between groups using two-sided Wilcoxon rank-sum tests. The table comes from immuneACCESS by way of TCRdb, which keeps in-frame sequences with V and J called. Part of the clones is missing from these tables; in studies checked, under half for an unresolved V gene and the rest for unknown reasons. V and J calls and clone size are as listed in that table; D and trimming were resolved from the DNA. This sample gives some 390,000 clones in total; about nine tenths of them show up just once. Clones ranked in the top ten supply around 1.9% of the sample.

Note on this clone: Which antigen it targets is not known. No quality values exist for individual bases; no much larger clone is one base distant.

Sequences were derived from peripheral blood, sampled in a trial of Ad26.COV2.S vaccine versus placebo. The V and J genes are TRBV24-1 and TRBJ2-7, and perhaps TRBD2 as D gene, on 6 matching bases. The clonotype originates from a person between 18 and 60 years old who received the Ad26.COV2.S COVID-19 vaccine or a placebo. The base sequence is TGTGCCACCAGTGATTTTAGGGAGGACGAGCAGTACTTC. This yields the protein CATSDFREDEQYF.